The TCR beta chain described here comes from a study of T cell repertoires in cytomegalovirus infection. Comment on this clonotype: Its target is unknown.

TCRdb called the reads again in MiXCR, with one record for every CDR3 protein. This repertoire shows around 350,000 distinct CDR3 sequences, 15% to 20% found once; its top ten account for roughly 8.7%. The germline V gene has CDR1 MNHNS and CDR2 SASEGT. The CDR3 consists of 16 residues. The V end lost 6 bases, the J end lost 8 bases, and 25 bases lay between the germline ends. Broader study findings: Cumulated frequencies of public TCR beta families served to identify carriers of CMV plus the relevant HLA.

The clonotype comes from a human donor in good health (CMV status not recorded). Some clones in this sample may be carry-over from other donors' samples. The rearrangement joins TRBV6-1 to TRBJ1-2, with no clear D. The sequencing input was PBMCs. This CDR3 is CASSDMAKRVYKGYTF. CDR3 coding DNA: TGTGCCAGCAGCGACATGGCAAAAAGGGTGTACAAAGGCTACACCTTC.